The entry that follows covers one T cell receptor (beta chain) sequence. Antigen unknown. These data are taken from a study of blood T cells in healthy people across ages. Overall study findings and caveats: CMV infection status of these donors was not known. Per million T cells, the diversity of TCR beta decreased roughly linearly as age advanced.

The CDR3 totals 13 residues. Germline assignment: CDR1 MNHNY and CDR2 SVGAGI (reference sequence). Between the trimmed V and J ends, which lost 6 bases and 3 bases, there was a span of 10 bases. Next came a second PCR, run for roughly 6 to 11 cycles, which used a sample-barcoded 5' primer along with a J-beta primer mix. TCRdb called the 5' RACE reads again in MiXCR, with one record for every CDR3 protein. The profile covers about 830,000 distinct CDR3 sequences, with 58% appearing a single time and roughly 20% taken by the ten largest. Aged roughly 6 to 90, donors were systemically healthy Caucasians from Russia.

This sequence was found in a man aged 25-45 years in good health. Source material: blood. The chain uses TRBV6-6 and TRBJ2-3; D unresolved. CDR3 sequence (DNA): TGTGCCAGCAGATCCCCCGGGACAGATACGCAGTATTTT. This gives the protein CASRSPGTDTQYF.